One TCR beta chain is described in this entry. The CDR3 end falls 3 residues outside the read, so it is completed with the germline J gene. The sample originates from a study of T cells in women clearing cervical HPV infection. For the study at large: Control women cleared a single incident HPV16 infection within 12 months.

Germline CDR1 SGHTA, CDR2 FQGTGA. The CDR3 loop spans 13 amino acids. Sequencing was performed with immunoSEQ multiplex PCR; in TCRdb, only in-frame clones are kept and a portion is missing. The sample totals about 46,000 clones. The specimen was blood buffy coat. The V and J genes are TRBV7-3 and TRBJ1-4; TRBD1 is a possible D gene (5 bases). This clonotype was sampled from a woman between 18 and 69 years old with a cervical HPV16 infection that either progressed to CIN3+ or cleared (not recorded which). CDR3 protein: CASREPGANVLFF. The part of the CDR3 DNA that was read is TGTGCCAGCAGGGAGCCTGGGGCCAACGTA.